This entry is about one T cell receptor beta chain. The data are from a study of blood T cells in healthy people across ages. Using a J-beta primer mix together with a sample-barcoded 5' primer, a second PCR was run for roughly 6 to 12 cycles. MiXCR, applied by TCRdb to the 5' RACE reads, yields one record per CDR3 protein. The repertoire holds hundreds of thousands of distinct CDR3 sequences, 20% to 25% seen once, with roughly 22% in the top ten. Germline V gene sequence: CDR1 SQVTM, CDR2 ANQGSEA. Between the trimmed V and J ends, which lost 5 bases and 5 bases, there was a span of 9 bases. The CDR3 covers 11 residues. Each donor gave around 9.6 milliliters of peripheral blood.

The material sequenced was blood. V gene TRBV29-1 combines with J gene TRBJ2-5; D unresolved. The clonotype was recovered from a man aged 70 or older in good health. Written as DNA, the CDR3 is TGCAGCGTTTTAAGGAGTGAGACCCAGTACTTC. Translation: CSVLRSETQYF.